This T cell receptor beta chain was captured in a study of CD8 T cells in ankylosing spondylitis. On this clonotype itself: The antigen remains undetermined.

Points from the study as a whole: Disease-linked clones reportedly showed significant enrichment in matched ankylosing spondylitis synovial fluid.

Germline CDR1 is LNHNV and CDR2 is YYDKDF (reference sequence). With 3 bases removed from V and 7 bases from J, the gap between germline ends came to 13 bases. The CDR3 length is 14 residues. TCRdb re-derived calls from the 5' RACE reads in MiXCR, one entry per CDR3 protein. The sample has around 100,000 distinct CDR3 sequences; more than 20% are singletons. The chain uses TRBV15 and TRBJ1-5; D is perhaps TRBD1 (6 bases). The sample was synovial fluid, either unsorted or a sorted T cell fraction (not recorded which). The clonotype originates from a male donor with ankylosing spondylitis. CDR3 nucleotide sequence: TGTGCCACCAGCAGTAGGGGGGAGGGACAGCCCCAGCATTTT. Amino acids: CATSSRGEGQPQHF.